This T cell receptor (beta chain) was identified during a study of regulatory T cells in long-lasting Graves disease. General observations from the study: Persistent patients shared more public clonotypes (approximately 2,900) than new patients (approximately 1,000).

The time point was: persistent/refractory GD, antithyroid drugs over 5 years with positive TRAb. With RNA extracted from PBMCs as input, the TCR library was made. This clonotype was observed a few times. What it recognizes is unknown. Both iRepertoire HTBI primers and Arm-PCR of CDR3 regions were used to build the TCR beta libraries. In TCRdb, the multiplex PCR reads were re-called with MiXCR into one record per CDR3 protein. The sample records hundreds of thousands of distinct CDR3 sequences, around 21% being singletons. Trimming stripped 4 bases from V and 0 bases from J, with 12 bases between. CDR3 length: 16 amino acids. Germline V gene data show CDR1 as MDHEN and CDR2 as SYDVKM.

This specimen consisted of peripheral blood mononuclear cells (PBMCs), obtained when the disease was refractory, from a patient treated with antithyroid drugs. The genes are TRBV28 and TRBJ2-2; D gene ambiguous. The sequence was obtained from a female donor with Graves disease. This CDR3 reads CASSSKTPANTGELFF. DNA for the CDR3: TGTGCCAGCAGTTCCAAGACACCCGCGAACACCGGGGAGCTGTTTTTT.